This T cell receptor (beta chain) was captured by sequencing in a study of T cells in Graves' hyperthyroidism and ophthalmopathy. Trimming stripped 4 bases from V and 9 bases from J, with 12 bases between. The CDR3 runs to 13 residues. CDR1 and CDR2 from the germline V gene are MGHRA and YSYEKL. Amplified TCR beta CDR3 regions came from RNA transcripts. Initially, a first-round RT-PCR of the TCR CDR3 employed the HTBI primer set. One entry per CDR3 protein, called by TCRdb with MiXCR from the multiplex PCR reads. The sample yields about 720,000 distinct CDR3 sequences, around 17% seen once. The sample was blood. V and J are TRBV4-1 and TRBJ2-2, with D hard to call. The TCR was taken from a man between 18 and 35 years old with Graves' hyperthyroidism. The CDR3 region has the DNA TGCGCCAGCAGCCTAGGACCGCCGAGGGAGCTGTTTTTT. It codes for CASSLGPPRELFF.